This T cell receptor (beta chain) was documented in a study of T cells in Graves' hyperthyroidism and ophthalmopathy. This clonotype has a count of ten or more. Its cognate antigen is unknown. Germline V lookup: CDR1 SGHVS, CDR2 FQNEAQ. Trimming shortened V by 5 bases and J by 3 bases, and 11 bases separated the two germline ends. This CDR3 is built from 14 residues. What was amplified from RNA transcripts were TCR beta CDR3 regions. Initially, a first-round RT-PCR of the TCR CDR3 employed the HTBI primer set. MiXCR, run by TCRdb on the multiplex PCR reads, gives a single entry per CDR3 protein. In the table there are some 620,000 distinct CDR3 sequences, 15% to 20% of which are singletons. Study results and caveats: Before onset, ophthalmopathy was predicted by the model a median 6.5 months earlier.

From roughly 10 ml of fresh peripheral blood, PBMCs were isolated. The source of this sequence is a woman aged 25 to 45 with Graves' hyperthyroidism. The chain is built from TRBV7-8 and TRBJ1-5, with D tentatively TRBD1 (5 bases). Input material: blood. The CDR3 loop reads CASSGQLNNQPQHF. The CDR3 region has the DNA TGTGCCAGCAGCGGACAACTTAACAATCAGCCCCAGCATTTT. Combining the CDR3 with reference TRBV7-8 and TRBJ1-5 gives the whole variable domain GAGVSQSPRYKVAKRGQDVALRCDPISGHVSLFWYQQALGQGPEFLTYFQNEAQLDKSGLPSDRFFAERPEGSVSTLKIQRTQQEDSAVYLCASSGQLNNQPQHFGDGTRLSIL.